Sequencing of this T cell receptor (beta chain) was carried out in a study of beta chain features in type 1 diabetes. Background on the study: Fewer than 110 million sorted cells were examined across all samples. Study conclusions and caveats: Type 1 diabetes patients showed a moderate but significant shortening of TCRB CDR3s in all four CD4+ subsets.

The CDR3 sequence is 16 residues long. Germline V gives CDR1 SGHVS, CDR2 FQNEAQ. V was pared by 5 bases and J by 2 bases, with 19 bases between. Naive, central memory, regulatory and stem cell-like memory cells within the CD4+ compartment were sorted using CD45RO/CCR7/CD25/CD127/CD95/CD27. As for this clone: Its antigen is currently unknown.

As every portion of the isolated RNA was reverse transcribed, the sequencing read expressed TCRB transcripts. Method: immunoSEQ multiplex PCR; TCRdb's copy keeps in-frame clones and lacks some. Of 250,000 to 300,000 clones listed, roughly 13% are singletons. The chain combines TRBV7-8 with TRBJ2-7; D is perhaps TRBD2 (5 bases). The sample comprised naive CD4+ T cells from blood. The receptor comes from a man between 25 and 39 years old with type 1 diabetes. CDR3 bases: TGTGCCAGCAGCGTCGGAACTAGTTTGACACCCTACGAGCAGTACTTC. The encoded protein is CASSVGTSLTPYEQYF. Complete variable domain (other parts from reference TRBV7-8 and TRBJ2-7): GAGVSQSPRYKVAKRGQDVALRCDPISGHVSLFWYQQALGQGPEFLTYFQNEAQLDKSGLPSDRFFAERPEGSVSTLKIQRTQQEDSAVYLCASSVGTSLTPYEQYFGPGTRLTVT.